The rows below give T cell receptor beta chains drawn from one sample of a study of identical twins. TCRdb independently ran MiXCR on the 5' RACE reads; one entry per CDR3 protein. The data show hundreds of thousands of distinct CDR3 sequences, 7.5% seen once. This same sample was also taken into another study, of yellow fever vaccine responses in identical twins.

The sample consisted of memory (CD45RO+) T cells sorted from blood. The source of these receptors is a young woman in good health. Both conserved end residues are part of each CDR3. The D gene is left open where the match is weak. The size of a clone is reported for some rows only, either as once, few or many, or as a class for expanded clones.

15,TRBD1,NA,TRBV10-2,TRBJ2-7,TGCGCCAGCAGTGGGAACGACAGGGTCTCCTACGAGCAGTACTTC,CASSGNDRVSYEQYF
11,NA,NA,TRBV20-1,TRBJ2-1,TGCAGTGCTTGGGGGTCAACAAGAAAGTTCTTC,CSAWGSTRKFF
15,NA,many,TRBV4-2,TRBJ2-5,TGTGCCAGCAGCCAAGATGTTCGGGTACAAGAGACCCAGTACTTC,CASSQDVRVQETQYF
17,TRBD2,NA,TRBV5-6,TRBJ2-2,TGTGCCAGCAGCTGGACTAGCGGGGGGGCGTGGACCGGGGAGCTGTTTTTT,CASSWTSGGAWTGELFF
15,NA,few,TRBV20-1,TRBJ2-1,TGCAGTGCAGGGGCTGCGGGAAGGGATTGGAATGAGCAGTTCTTC,CSAGAAGRDWNEQFF
14,NA,many,TRBV5-1,TRBJ2-2,TGCGCCAGCAGCTCCGGGACCGCCACCGGGGAGCTGTTTTTT,CASSSGTATGELFF
14,NA,NA,TRBV27,TRBJ2-7,TGTGCCAGCAGTCCTGGACGGACCATCTACGAGCAGTACTTC,CASSPGRTIYEQYF
15,TRBD2,many,TRBV3-1,TRBJ2-1,TGTGCCAGCAGCCCATCTAGCGGGAGGCCGGGGGAGCAGTTCTTC,CASSPSSGRPGEQFF
15,NA,NA,TRBV12-3/TRBV12-4,TRBJ2-1,TGTGCCAGCAGTTTGCAGGGGGGGATCTACAATGAGCAGTTCTTC,CASSLQGGIYNEQFF
16,NA,few,TRBV5-8,TRBJ2-2,TGTGCCAGCAGCCCGACCGTGAGGGGAGACACCGGGGAGCTGTTTTTT,CASSPTVRGDTGELFF
12,NA,NA,TRBV11-2,TRBJ1-6,TGTGCCAGCAGCCCGGGCAATTCACCCCTCCACTTT,CASSPGNSPLHF
16,NA,few,TRBV4-3,TRBJ2-6,TGCGCCAGCAGCCAAGTTTCGGGGGCTGGGGCCAACGTCCTGACTTTC,CASSQVSGAGANVLTF
10,NA,few,TRBV29-1,TRBJ2-7,TGCAGCGTTGAACTGCCGGGGCAGTACTTC,CSVELPGQYF
14,TRBD1,NA,TRBV18,TRBJ2-7,TGTGCCAGCTCATTCGGACAGGGGACTGTCGAGCAGTACTTC,CASSFGQGTVEQYF
15,NA,NA,TRBV20-1,TRBJ2-1,TGCAGTGCGCCCTCCGAGGACAAGGCCTACAATGAGCAGTTCTTC,CSAPSEDKAYNEQFF
15,NA,many,TRBV12-3/TRBV12-4,TRBJ1-5,TGTGCCAGCAGTTTAGGAGGGGGAAGCAATCAGCCCCAGCATTTT,CASSLGGGSNQPQHF
16,TRBD1,NA,TRBV28,TRBJ2-3,TGTGCCAGCAGTCCAACAGGGGCCGGGTCCCCAGATACGCAGTATTTT,CASSPTGAGSPDTQYF
16,NA,NA,TRBV10-1,TRBJ2-2,TGCGCCAGCAGTGGGTCTAGCGCCCCGAACACCGGGGAGCTGTTTTTT,CASSGSSAPNTGELFF
14,TRBD2,NA,TRBV6-1,TRBJ2-1,TGTGCCAGCAGCTCTGCGGGAGCGCTTGATGAGCAGTTCTTC,CASSSAGALDEQFF
15,TRBD2,NA,TRBV24-1,TRBJ2-5,TGTGCCACCAGTGATCCAGCGGGGCGAGCTGAGACCCAGTACTTC,CATSDPAGRAETQYF
14,NA,many,TRBV7-2,TRBJ2-5,TGTGCCAGCAGACAAGAGGGCAGGGTAAAGACCCAGTACTTC,CASRQEGRVKTQYF
14,NA,many,TRBV3-1,TRBJ1-5,TGTGCCAGCAGCCAAAATAACAACCTGACGCCCCAGCATTTT,CASSQNNNLTPQHF
12,NA,many,TRBV24-1,TRBJ1-5,TGTGCCACGTCAAATAGCAATCAGCCCCAGCATTTT,CATSNSNQPQHF
17,NA,few,TRBV5-1,TRBJ2-2,TGCGCCAGCAGCTTGGAGTTGACGGGGGCGAACACCGGGGAGCTGTTTTTT,CASSLELTGANTGELFF
15,TRBD2,many,TRBV3-1,TRBJ2-7,TGTGCCAGCAGCCAAGGGAAGCGGGGGGGCCAAGAGCAGTACTTC,CASSQGKRGGQEQYF
16,NA,few,TRBV7-9,TRBJ2-6,TGTGCCAGTTCGTCGGAGGGGCTTGCCGGGGCCAACGTCCTGACTTTC,CASSSEGLAGANVLTF
15,TRBD1,many,TRBV6-1,TRBJ2-7,TGTGCCAGCAGGGCGGACAGGGGGCCTACTTACGAGCAGTACTTC,CASRADRGPTYEQYF
16,TRBD2,NA,TRBV28,TRBJ2-5,TGTGCCAGCAGTTTCTACGGGACTAGCGGGCAAGAGACCCAGTACTTC,CASSFYGTSGQETQYF
11,TRBD1,few,TRBV12-3/TRBV12-4,TRBJ2-7,TGTGCCAGCGGGGACAGGGTCGAGCAGTACTTC,CASGDRVEQYF
14,TRBD2,NA,TRBV19,TRBJ2-1,TGTCCCAGTAGTATGGGCGGGAGTATCGATGAGCAGTTCTTC,CPSSMGGSIDEQFF
14,NA,NA,TRBV6-1,TRBJ1-2,TGTGCCGGGTACGACAGATTTCTTAAGGGTGGCTACACCTTC,CAGYDRFLKGGYTF
15,NA,NA,TRBV9,TRBJ2-3,TGTGCCAGCAGCGTAGGTCAGTCACCCACAGATACGCAGTATTTT,CASSVGQSPTDTQYF
14,NA,few,TRBV2,TRBJ2-3,TGTGCCAGCAGTTTGGACCTTTTCACAGATACGCAGTATTTT,CASSLDLFTDTQYF
16,NA,few,TRBV5-1,TRBJ1-2,TGCGCCAGCAGCCGCGGTGGTAGCAGGGTTTCGGGTGGCTACACCTTC,CASSRGGSRVSGGYTF
15,NA,NA,TRBV4-3,TRBJ1-2,TGCGCCAGCAGCCAGATAACCTCGAGAAACTATGGCTACACCTTC,CASSQITSRNYGYTF
12,NA,few,TRBV28,TRBJ2-7,TGTGCCAGCCGGACCCAAATGTGGGAGCAGTACTTC,CASRTQMWEQYF
14,TRBD2,few,TRBV7-2,TRBJ2-1,TGTGCCAGCAGCTTAGTGCGGGGGGCATGGGAGCAGTTCTTC,CASSLVRGAWEQFF
20,TRBD2,many,TRBV6-2/TRBV6-3,TRBJ2-1,TGTGCCAGCAGTTACTCGAAGCTAGCGGGAGGGGGTCGATCCTACAATGAGCAGTTCTTC,CASSYSKLAGGGRSYNEQFF
12,TRBD1,few,TRBV20-1,TRBJ2-4,TGCAGTGCTAGAGTGGACAGGGACATTCAGTACTTC,CSARVDRDIQYF
15,TRBD2,few,TRBV20-1,TRBJ2-7,TGCAGTGCTAGAGATTTTTGGCGGGAGGTCGACGAGCAGTACTTC,CSARDFWREVDEQYF
14,TRBD1,few,TRBV20-1,TRBJ2-5,TGCAGTGCAAGGCGGGACAGGGCCCAAGAGACCCAGTACTTC,CSARRDRAQETQYF
13,NA,many,TRBV12-3/TRBV12-4,TRBJ2-3,TGTGCCAGCAGTTTAGACCCCCTGGTTACGCAGTATTTT,CASSLDPLVTQYF